This is a list of T cell receptor beta chains from one sample in a study of radiotherapy plus CTLA-4 blockade in lung cancer. The assay was immunoSEQ multiplex PCR, and TCRdb's table has in-frame clones only and misses some. Counted here are approximately 80,000 clones, around 81% occurring once; the ten biggest clones make up over 20%. Sequencing was performed on peripheral blood, taken from a patient treated with radiotherapy plus ipilimumab. The receptors were sampled from a human donor with non-small cell lung cancer whose response to radiotherapy plus ipilimumab could not be evaluated. Some clones in this sample may be carry-over from other donors' samples. CDR3s include the opening cysteine and the closing phenylalanine or tryptophan. D genes are given only for firm matches. Clone size appears in some rows only: once, few, many, or a class for an expanded clone.

d_gene	j_gene	abundance	v_gene	CDR3nt	CDR3aa
TRBD2	TRBJ2-1	few	TRBV10-3	TGTGCCATCAGTCCACTAGCGGGGGAATACAATGAGCAGTTCTTC	CAISPLAGEYNEQFF
-	TRBJ1-5	-	TRBV7-2	TGTGCCAGCAGCCACGGACAGATTAGCAATCAGCCCCAGCATTTT	CASSHGQISNQPQHF
TRBD1	TRBJ2-7	once	TRBV11-2	TGTGCCAGCAGCCGACAGGGGGCTGCCGGCTCCTACGAGCAGTACTTC	CASSRQGAAGSYEQYF
-	TRBJ1-5	-	TRBV6-6	TGTGCCAGCAGTTACTTCGAGGGATTTGATCAGCCCCAGCATTTT	CASSYFEGFDQPQHF
-	TRBJ1-1	-	TRBV19	TGTGCCAGTAGTATAGAGGGGGGGACTGAAGCTTTCTTT	CASSIEGGTEAFF
TRBD1	TRBJ2-1	once	TRBV5-6	TGTGCCAGCAGCCTAACCTGGACAGGCGCCTACAATGAGCAGTTCTTC	CASSLTWTGAYNEQFF
-	TRBJ1-2	once	TRBV18	TGTGCCAGCTCATCCAACAGGGCGGACTATGGCTACACCTTC	CASSSNRADYGYTF
TRBD1	TRBJ2-5	few	TRBV7-9	TGTGCCAGCAGCGTTCTCAGGGGGCCGGGGGAGACCCAGTACTTC	CASSVLRGPGETQYF
TRBD2	TRBJ2-3	-	TRBV6-6	TGTGCCAGCAGTCAACTAGCGGGAGTTAGCACAGATACGCAGTATTTT	CASSQLAGVSTDTQYF
-	TRBJ1-1	-	TRBV7-9	TGTGCCAGCAGCTCGGGAGAGGGGGGGACCGACACTGAAGCTTTCTTT	CASSSGEGGTDTEAFF
TRBD1	TRBJ1-6	-	TRBV10-1	TGCGCCAGCAGAGCCGGACAGGGGGCAGATTCACCCCTCCACTTT	CASRAGQGADSPLHF
TRBD2	TRBJ2-1	-	TRBV4-2	TGTGCCAGCAGCCAGAGATCAGCGGGGGGCCACAATGAGCAGTTCTTC	CASSQRSAGGHNEQFF
-	TRBJ2-2	-	TRBV29-1	TGCAGCGTCCGGAGGGGAGGGAACACCGGGGAGCTGTTTTTT	CSVRRGGNTGELFF
TRBD2	TRBJ2-7	-	TRBV10-3	TGTGCCATCAATCCGGGACTAGCGGATTCCTACGAGCAGTACTTC	CAINPGLADSYEQYF
-	TRBJ2-7	-	TRBV29-1	TGCAGCGTGAGTGACGGGTCCTACGAGCAGTACTTC	CSVSDGSYEQYF
-	TRBJ2-7	-	TRBV19	TGTGCCAGTAGTATAGTATACGCAGGGGACTACGAGCAGTACTTC	CASSIVYAGDYEQYF
TRBD2	TRBJ2-1	-	TRBV5-1	TGCGCCAGCAGCTTGGGGTTAGCGGGGGCCAACTACAATGAGCAGTTCTTC	CASSLGLAGANYNEQFF
-	TRBJ2-6	-	TRBV12-5	TGTGCTAGTGGTGTGGACGGTTCCTCTGGGGCCAACGTCCTGACTTTC	CASGVDGSSGANVLTF
TRBD1	TRBJ2-2	-	TRBV28	TGTGCCAGCAGTTTAACCGGGACAGGGGGCACCGGGGAGCTGTTTTTT	CASSLTGTGGTGELFF
-	TRBJ1-4	few	TRBV6-6	TGTGCCAGCAGTTACTCGTGGCATAATGAAAAACTGTTTTTT	CASSYSWHNEKLFF
-	TRBJ2-3	-	TRBV7-6	TGTGCCAGCAGCTCATACCAGGGAGATACGCAGTATTTT	CASSSYQGDTQYF
TRBD1	TRBJ1-2	-	TRBV14	TGTGCCAGCAGCCCGACAGGGAACTATGGCTACACCTTC	CASSPTGNYGYTF
-	TRBJ2-7	-	TRBV6-5	TGTGCCAGCAGAGGCAGGGCCTCCTACGAGCAGTACTTC	CASRGRASYEQYF
TRBD1	TRBJ2-2	-	TRBV19	TGTGCCAGCAGGAGACAGGGGGCGGGTACCGGGGAGCTGTTTTTT	CASRRQGAGTGELFF
-	TRBJ2-1	-	TRBV2	TGTGCCAGCAGTACAATCCCGGGATCGAATGAGCAGTTCTTC	CASSTIPGSNEQFF
TRBD2	TRBJ2-1	-	TRBV7-6	TGTGCCAGCAGCCAAGGGTACGGGGGGTACAATGAGCAGTTCTTC	CASSQGYGGYNEQFF
-	TRBJ1-5	-	TRBV5-1	TGCGCCAGCAGCTTGAAACGCAAACTTTATAGCAATCAGCCCCAGCATTTT	CASSLKRKLYSNQPQHF
-	TRBJ1-5	once	TRBV7-4	TGTGCCAGTTGGGGGGGCAGCAATCAGCCCCAGCATTTT	CASWGGSNQPQHF
-	TRBJ2-7	-	TRBV28	TGTGCCAGCAGTTTATACGCAGCACAGGTCTACGAGCAGTACTTC	CASSLYAAQVYEQYF
TRBD1	TRBJ1-4	-	TRBV6-4	TGTGCCAGCAGTGACCGTGACAGGGGGCGAGGGGAAAAACTGTTTTTT	CASSDRDRGRGEKLFF
-	TRBJ1-5	-	TRBV19	TGTGCCAGTAGTAGCGCTGATAATCAGCCCCAGCATTTT	CASSSADNQPQHF
-	TRBJ2-5	-	TRBV28	TGTGCCAGCAGTCCTCGTCAGGGGACCCAGTACTTC	CASSPRQGTQYF
TRBD2	TRBJ2-7	-	TRBV5-4	TGTGCCAGCAGCTTGGGGCAGGGAGGGACCTACGAGCAGTACTTC	CASSLGQGGTYEQYF
TRBD1	TRBJ2-1	-	TRBV19	TGTGCCAGCCGGACAGGGGGCGCAATCAATGAGCAGTTCTTC	CASRTGGAINEQFF
-	TRBJ2-5	-	TRBV7-8	TGTGCCAGCAGCTTAGGGCGGGGTGGGACCCAGTACTTC	CASSLGRGGTQYF
-	TRBJ2-2	-	TRBV5-1	TGCGCCAGCAGCTCCCGGGGTAGCGGTGGGACCGGGGAGCTGTTTTTT	CASSSRGSGGTGELFF
TRBD1	TRBJ2-2	-	TRBV11-2	TGTGCCAGCAGCTTCGTACAGGGGAACGGGGAGCTGTTTTTT	CASSFVQGNGELFF
TRBD1	TRBJ2-1	-	TRBV15	TGTGCCACCAGCAGAACGGGGACAGTCTCCTACAATGAGCAGTTCTTC	CATSRTGTVSYNEQFF
-	TRBJ2-7	-	TRBV6-1	TGTGCCAGCAGTGGCCAGGGCAGCTCTCGAACGGCGTTCTACGAGCAGTACTTC	CASSGQGSSRTAFYEQYF
TRBD1	TRBJ2-7	once	TRBV7-9	TGTGCCAGCAGCGACCCAGGGGGCCAGAACGAGCAGTACTTC	CASSDPGGQNEQYF
TRBD2	TRBJ2-3	-	TRBV2	TGTGCCAGCAGTGGTAGCGGGGGGAGGGCAGATACGCAGTATTTT	CASSGSGGRADTQYF
-	TRBJ2-5	-	TRBV18	TGTGCCAGCTCCCTGCGGGGTCCCGAAACACAAGAGACCCAGTACTTC	CASSLRGPETQETQYF
-	TRBJ1-1	-	TRBV28	TGTGCCAGCAGTTTATTGCCCAGGGGTGGCACTGAAGCTTTCTTT	CASSLLPRGGTEAFF
-	TRBJ1-6	-	TRBV11-2	TGTGCCAGCAGCTTCGGGGGGATCTATAATTCACCCCTCCACTTT	CASSFGGIYNSPLHF
TRBD1	TRBJ2-3	-	TRBV4-1	TGCGCCAGCAGCCAAGACCCAGGGGGCGCGGGAGATACGCAGTATTTT	CASSQDPGGAGDTQYF
-	TRBJ1-5	-	TRBV6-5	TGTGCCAGCAGTTACAAGGAGAATAGCAATCAGCCCCAGCATTTT	CASSYKENSNQPQHF
TRBD1	TRBJ2-1	-	TRBV5-1	TGCGCCAGCAGCTTGCTGTGGACAGGGACCAACAATGAGCAGTTCTTC	CASSLLWTGTNNEQFF
-	TRBJ1-5	few	TRBV2	TGTGCCAGCAGGGAGGAGGGTCTCAAAACCCAGCATTTT	CASREEGLKTQHF
-	TRBJ1-1	-	TRBV28	TGTGCCAGCAGTTTGGGCAGGGCCACTGAAGCTTTCTTT	CASSLGRATEAFF
TRBD1	TRBJ2-3	-	TRBV7-2	TGTGCCAGCAGCCGGACAGGGGGCCGGGATACGCAGTATTTT	CASSRTGGRDTQYF
TRBD2	TRBJ2-5	once	TRBV5-1	TGCGCCAGCAGCTTGAGCAGGGAGGGAGAGACCCAGTACTTC	CASSLSREGETQYF
TRBD1	TRBJ2-1	once	TRBV7-2	TGTGCCAGCAGCTTAGTGTGGGACAGAGGCAATGAGCAGTTCTTC	CASSLVWDRGNEQFF
-	TRBJ1-1	-	TRBV7-2	TGTGCCAGCAGCTTAGACAGGGCAGGGACTGAAGCTTTCTTT	CASSLDRAGTEAFF
TRBD1	TRBJ2-6	-	TRBV7-3	TGTGCCAGCAGCTCGGGGACAGGGAGAGGGGCCAACGTCCTGACTTTC	CASSSGTGRGANVLTF